This T cell receptor beta chain derives from a study of T-cell reconstitution after alpha-beta-depleted transplantation in children. General study points: Elevated TCRbeta diversity at day 60 was traced, in some patients, to surviving recipient T cells and thymic progenitors. Diversity and T-cell counts at one year after transplant derived mostly from new T cells. Reported findings indicate that, about two months after transplant, alpha-beta T cells came from several hundred expanded clones, which were derived from non-depleted graft cells.

The table lists this clonotype with a few counts. Antigen unknown. Germline V lookup: CDR1 LNHDA, CDR2 SQIVND (reference sequence). V was trimmed by 4 bases and J by 4 bases, leaving 14 bases between them. The CDR3 loop spans 14 amino acids. Preparation of the TCRbeta library involved a method that used unique molecular identifiers. TCRdb fed the PCR reads into MiXCR, producing one record per CDR3 protein. Of over 90,000 distinct CDR3 sequences listed, roughly 7.2% are singletons. The chain joins TRBV19 to TRBJ2-7; D ambiguous. Here the sequenced sample was PBMCs, taken before TCRalphabeta/CD19-depleted stem cell transplant. The sequence was collected from a boy aged 2 to 10 with acute lymphoblastic leukemia, due to receive a stem cell transplant. The CDR3 region has the DNA TGTGCCAGTAGTAGGGGTTTAAAAGGGTACGAGCAGTACTTC. Translating gives CASSRGLKGYEQYF.